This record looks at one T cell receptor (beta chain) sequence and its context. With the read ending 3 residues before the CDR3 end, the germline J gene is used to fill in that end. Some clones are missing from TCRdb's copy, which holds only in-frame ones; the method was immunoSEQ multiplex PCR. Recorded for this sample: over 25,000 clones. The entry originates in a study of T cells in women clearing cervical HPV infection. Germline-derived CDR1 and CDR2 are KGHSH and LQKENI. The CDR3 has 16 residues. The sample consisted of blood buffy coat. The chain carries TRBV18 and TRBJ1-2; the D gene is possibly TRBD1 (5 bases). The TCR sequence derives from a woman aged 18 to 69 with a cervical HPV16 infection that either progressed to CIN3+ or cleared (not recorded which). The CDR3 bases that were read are TGTGCCAGCTCACCGGGGACTAGCGGGAGTGCAGATACC. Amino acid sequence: CASSPGTSGSADT. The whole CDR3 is CASSPGTSGSADTYTF.